Included here is one T cell receptor (beta chain) sequence, with context. There is no known antigen for this receptor. The record has no base qualities; no much larger clone is one base away. Using the deep immunoSEQ assay, multiplex PCR amplified TCR CDR3 regions from genomic DNA. Extracted genomic DNA from each cell subset was spread evenly across all wells of several immunoSEQ 96-well plates, with each plate serving as a replicate. For sorted subsets, each replicate PCR was loaded with 200 to 250 ng genomic DNA, equivalent to 30,000 or so T cell genomes. Purified libraries were quantified with a Qubit 3.0 fluorometer, sized on a Bioanalyzer 2100, and re-quantified with the KAPA Library Quantification kit. Every immunoSEQ 96-well plate was sequenced on a separate single-read 150-cycle Illumina NextSeq 550 flow cell. Concerning the study's data processing: The immunoSEQ output contained only junctional sequences without quality scores, so filtering could not match that applied to full-length reads. To assign V/J genes and CDR3, sequences were annotated using PyIR, a Python wrapper for IgBLAST v1.9, with IMGT germline references. Reads were filtered out if the reads had weak V/J assignments (E-value above 1e-6), no CDR3, stop codons, out-of-frame junctions, or ambiguous translated residues. A V3J clonotype was defined by an identical inferred V gene, J gene, and CDR3 amino acid sequence. The percentage overlap between two repertoires was calculated by dividing the number of shared unique clonotypes by the size of the smaller repertoire. Richness of each repertoire was evaluated using RTK rarefaction, the Chao1 estimator, and Recon v2.1 estimates of unobserved clonotypes. OLGA was used to compute generation probabilities for all TCRbeta clonotypes that the gDNA method yielded from a handful of donors. TCRdb obtained this table from immuneACCESS and retained in-frame rearrangements with V and J assigned. These tables miss some clones; where compared with another copy, unresolved V genes account for less than half of the shortfall, and the remainder is unexplained. V, J and clone size are taken as reported in that table, and D and trimming were inferred from the DNA itself. Present in this sample are some 1,600,000 clones, 95% to 99% of which were seen just once. The top ten clonotypes cover less than 0.55% of the sample.

These data belong to a study of shared clonotypes between healthy human individuals (dated by TCRdb to about 2020). In the study overall: Two women and a few men aged 18 to 49 years were included in the cohort. Per donor, three plates each were used for CD4 naive and CD4 memory, two for CD8 naive, and one for CD8 memory. To estimate repertoire size and how much clonotype sharing occurs between individuals, the study deeply sequenced the blood TCR repertoires of roughly 5 healthy adults. To increase sequencing depth and limit assay-specific biases, different laboratories used diverse techniques to prepare libraries and sequence TCR repertoires. Per donor, leukapheresis produced somewhere between about 0.8 and 9.5 billion PBMCs. Points the paper makes about the study in general: Incomplete sequencing was indicated by rarefaction of sorted-subset datasets, despite the large sequencing depth. Sampling was limited to blood, and TCR repertoires in tissue likely differ from TCR repertoires in blood. Naive subsets generally had larger estimated clonotype richness than memory subsets did. Compared with non-shared clonotypes, clonotypes shared by all four sorted-subset donors had higher generation probabilities. The genetic and exposure-history diversity represented was limited by the small number of donors. Sharing across four donors was observed for around 4.8% of naive CD4, around 3.5% of naive CD8, 2% to 2.5% of memory CD4, and roughly 0.4% of memory CD8 clonotypes. Based on pairwise subsampling, the degree of clonotype sharing among donors was expected to be affected by sequencing depth.

The CDR3 sequence holds 14 residues, the cysteine and phenylalanine included. The DNA shown is the 42-base CDR3, in frame from base 1. Trimming takes 4 bases from V and 5 bases from J, and the germline ends sit 11 bases apart. CDR1 and CDR2 are read off the germline V gene as MNHNS and SASEGT. The donors were healthy, HIV-negative adults who had no recently reported acute infections or vaccinations. Every donor was a Caucasian adult residing in Nashville, Tennessee, USA. CD4+ T cells were enriched by magnetic negative selection, after which naive cells were positively selected on CD45RA and the negative fraction was taken as the memory subset. After blood collection by leukapheresis, PBMCs were isolated using Ficoll-Histopaque density gradient centrifugation and then cryopreserved in the vapor phase of liquid nitrogen. Purity and quantity of every magnetically sorted T cell population were checked by analytical flow cytometry. Each sorted fraction had its genomic DNA isolated and then quantified by UV absorbance on a Nanodrop 2000c.

The clonotype originates from a young man in good health. The sequence joins TRBV6-1 to TRBJ2-2, with TRBD2 perhaps the D gene, on 5 matching bases. Sequenced input: naive CD4+ T cells sorted from blood. The sample's cell subset or site label, decoded: CD45RA+ positively selected. The DNA sequence follows: TGTGCCAGCAGTGCGCTTCGAGGGACCGGGGAGCTGTTTTTT. This translates into CASSALRGTGELFF.